This entry lists 26 T cell receptor beta chains sequenced from one sample in a study of breast tumors, draining lymph nodes, adjacent tissues listed by TCRdb under 2016. Library preparation was by multiplex PCR. Data came from an Illumina HiSeq 2000. The raw public reads went through TCRdb reprocessing: fastp at Q25, MiXCR clone calling, in-frame beta chains kept. Entries are consolidated by CDR3 protein sequence, retaining the most common genes and DNA. Within this sample are about 180,000 distinct CDR3 sequences, with roughly 30% of them counted one time only. The biggest ten clones account for around 4.5% of the sample. The axillary draining lymph nodes of breast cancer patients were the source of the lymph node samples. Sequencing input: axillary lymph node tissue. Source of these receptors: a female donor with breast cancer. Some clones in this sample may be carry-over from other donors' samples.

This clonotype was picked up many times. The V and J genes are TRBV19 and TRBJ2-7; D may be TRBD1 or TRBD2 (6 bases each). The ends were cut back, 6 bases at V and 3 bases at J, with 21 bases in the middle. CDR1 and CDR2 from the germline V gene are LNHDA and SQIVND (reference sequence). This CDR3 contains 16 residues. The CDR3 sequence is CASSSVGPGDNYEQYF. DNA of the CDR3: TGTGCCAGTAGCAGTGTGGGCCCGGGGGACAACTACGAGCAGTACTTC.

The table lists this clonotype with a few counts. This sequence may be a read error, since a much larger clone differs from it by one base. The chain joins TRBV20-1 to TRBJ2-6; TRBD1 might be the D (5 bases). CDR3 length: 14 residues. The V gene's germline CDR1 is DFQATT and CDR2 SNEGSKA (reference sequence). The CDR3 is CSAEDGSGATVLTF. The CDR3 bases are TGCAGTGCTGAAGACGGTTCTGGGGCCACCGTCCTGACTTTC.

This clonotype has ten or more counts. The J gene is TRBJ2-3, the V gene TRBV7-2, with 11 bases matching TRBD2. The trim removed 10 bases at V and 2 bases at J, leaving 5 bases unmatched. CDR3 size: 14 residues. Germline CDR1 is SGHTA and CDR2 is FQGNSA. CDR3 loop: CATILAGATDTQYF. The CDR3 bases are TGTGCCACTATACTAGCGGGGGCCACAGATACGCAGTATTTT.

This clonotype was detected a few times. The chain uses TRBV5-4 and TRBJ1-4; maybe TRBD1 (6 bases). The germline V gene encodes CDR1 SGHNT and CDR2 YYREEE (reference sequence). V lost 4 bases and J 0 bases, leaving 16 bases between the germline ends. This CDR3 region has 17 residues. CDR3 sequence: CASSGRTDYATNEKLFF. The CDR3 coding sequence is TGTGCCAGCAGCGGTAGGACAGATTATGCAACTAATGAAAAACTGTTTTTT.

The sample holds many counts of this clonotype. The V call is TRBV12-3 or TRBV12-4, the J call TRBJ2-1, with D tentatively TRBD2 (5 bases). The CDR3 is 13 amino acids. The V gene lost 5 bases and the J gene lost 5 bases, with 10 bases spanning the gap. CDR3 sequence reads: CASSLTRDNEQFF. The DNA of the CDR3 is TGTGCCAGCAGTCTTACTAGAGACAATGAGCAGTTCTTC.

This clonotype has just one count. Possible read error: a much larger clone is one base away. The chain combines TRBV4-3 with TRBJ2-1; 14 positions match TRBD2. CDR1 and CDR2 (germline): LGHNA, YSLEER. This CDR3 comprises 16 residues. J lost 8 bases, V lost 7 bases, and 10 bases had no gene match. This chain's CDR3 is CASNGLAGGLVDEQFF. The CDR3, as DNA: TGCGCCAGCAACGGACTAGCGGGAGGTTTAGTCGATGAGCAGTTCTTC.

This chain uses TRBV5-1 with TRBJ2-1; TRBD2 is a possible D gene (5 bases). Germline CDR1 is SGHRS and CDR2 is YFSETQ. V was pared by 3 bases and J by 9 bases, with 25 bases between. This CDR3 comprises 17 residues. CDR3 sequence (DNA): TGCGCCAGCAGCTACTTGGAGGTCTCGGGAATTCGTCGTGAGCAGTTCTTC. Its protein product is CASSYLEVSGIRREQFF.

This clonotype came up many times. The chain couples TRBV7-9 to TRBJ2-3; D might be TRBD2 (5 bases). Looked up from germline, CDR1 is SEHNR and CDR2 is FQNEAQ (reference sequence). The CDR3 sequence is 17 residues long. The V end was cut by 5 bases, the J end by 1 base, with 19 bases between. As DNA, the CDR3 is TGTGCCAGCAGCCACCCGCTAGTGGGTAGCGGCACAGATACGCAGTATTTT. The encoded protein is CASSHPLVGSGTDTQYF.

This clonotype was found many times. The V and J genes are TRBV29-1 and TRBJ2-5, with D perhaps given as TRBD1 or TRBD2 (5 bases each). The CDR3 covers 17 residues. V shed 5 bases and J shed 0 bases, with 22 bases lying between them. Germline-derived CDR1 and CDR2 are SQVTM and ANQGSEA. CDR3 region: CSVLIPPGRLYQETQYF. As DNA, the CDR3 is TGCAGCGTTCTTATACCACCGGGACGGCTGTACCAAGAGACCCAGTACTTC.

In this sample, this clonotype turned up many times. J is TRBJ1-4 and V is TRBV6-5, with D possibly TRBD1 on 5 matching bases. Looked up from germline, CDR1 is MNHEY and CDR2 is SVGAGI. The CDR3 loop spans 13 amino acids. V was pared by 5 bases and J by 9 bases, with 13 bases between. CDR3 sequence (DNA): TGTGCCAGCAGTGACGACCAGGGAAAAAAACTGTTTTTT. Protein sequence: CASSDDQGKKLFF.

With regard to this clonotype: A much bigger clone sits one base away, suggesting this may be a read error. The chain carries TRBV9 and TRBJ2-3; TRBD2 aligns across 8 bases. CDR1 and CDR2 from the germline V gene are SGDLS and YYNGEE. The CDR3 runs 14 residues. The CDR3 loop reads CASSESGSTDTRYF. Here the CDR3 DNA reads TGTGCCAGCAGCGAAAGCGGGAGCACAGATACGCGGTATTTT. Combining the CDR3 with reference TRBV9 and TRBJ2-3 gives the whole variable domain DSGVTQTPKHLITATGQRVTLRCSPRSGDLSVYWYQQSLDQGLQFLIQYYNGEERAKGNILERFSAQQFPDLHSELNLSSLELGDSALYFCASSESGSTDTRYFGPGTRLTVL.

This clonotype was counted a few times. This may be a read error: a much more frequent sequence differs by one nucleotide. The chain carries TRBV7-9 and TRBJ2-7; 8 bases align to TRBD2. The V gene's germline CDR1 is SEHNR and CDR2 FQNEAQ (reference sequence). The CDR3 is made up of 15 amino acids. The CDR3 here is CAGSLVGGGPYEQYF. CDR3 nucleotides: TGTGCCGGCAGCTTAGTCGGGGGGGGGCCGTACGAGCAGTACTTC.

As regards this clonotype: A much larger clone is a single base away; this may be a read error. V gene TRBV7-8 combines with J gene TRBJ2-5; D unclear. CDR3 size: 15 residues. Germline assignment: CDR1 SGHVS and CDR2 FQNEAQ. CDR3 region: CASSFPPPDQETQHF. CDR3 in DNA: TGTGCCAGCAGTTTCCCCCCCCCAGACCAAGAGACCCAGCACTTC.

Comment on this clonotype: With a much larger clone just one base away, this may be a read error. The chain uses TRBV6-1 and TRBJ1-2; a weak D match, TRBD1 (6 bases). Deletions cut 2 bases from V and 9 bases from J, with 16 bases between. The CDR3 has 14 residues. CDR1 is MNHNS, CDR2 SASEGT, per germline. This chain's CDR3 is CASSENPDSYSYTF. In nucleotides, the CDR3 is TGTGCCAGCAGTGAAAATCCGGACAGCTACAGCTACACCTTC.

The rearrangement links TRBV18 to TRBJ1-6; D possibly corresponds to TRBD1 (5 bases). CDR3 size: 14 residues. The ends were cut back, 3 bases at V and 8 bases at J, with 11 bases in the middle. Germline V gene data show CDR1 as KGHSH and CDR2 as LQKENI. CDR3 coding DNA: TGTGCCAGCTCACCCAGTCGGGGGGATTCACCCCTCCACTTT. Translating it yields CASSPSRGDSPLHF.

This chain links TRBV5-1 with TRBJ1-1; D is unclear. V was clipped by 2 bases and J by 3 bases, with 8 bases between them. The CDR3 is 13 residues long. The V gene's germline CDR1 is SGHRS and CDR2 YFSETQ. The CDR3 protein is CASSFSRDTEAFF. The DNA for the CDR3 is TGCGCCAGCAGCTTTTCCCGGGACACTGAAGCTTTCTTT. Combining the CDR3 with reference TRBV5-1 and TRBJ1-1 gives the whole variable domain KAGVTQTPRYLIKTRGQQVTLSCSPISGHRSVSWYQQTPGQGLQFLFEYFSETQRNKGNFPGRFSGRQFSNSRSEMNVSTLELGDSALYLCASSFSRDTEAFFGQGTRLTVV.

For this clonotype: Being one base from a much bigger clone, this may be a read error. The CDR3 here is CATSPYRATNEKLFF. The CDR3 nucleotides read TGTGCCACCAGTCCCTACAGGGCTACTAATGAAAAACTGTTTTTT. V and J are TRBV6-5 and TRBJ1-4; D might be TRBD1 (6 bases). The V gene's germline CDR1 is MNHEY and CDR2 SVGAGI. The CDR3 extends over 15 amino acids.

This clonotype was observed a single time. A clone one base away is much larger, so this may be a read error. The chain joins TRBV30 to TRBJ2-1; 9 bases are a match to TRBD1. This CDR3 comprises 14 residues. CDR1 and CDR2 from the germline V gene are GTSNPN and SVGIG (reference sequence). CDR3 bases: TGTGCCTACCGGGACAGGGTCTCCTACGATGAGCAGTTCTTC. Its translation: CAYRDRVSYDEQFF.

The V and J genes are TRBV12-3 or TRBV12-4 and TRBJ2-7, with a tentative D call TRBD2 (7 bases). The CDR3 is 14 amino acids. Trimming removed 5 bases at V and 4 bases at J, with 15 bases between. CDR3 in DNA: TGTGCCAGCAGTGACCAGGGGAGGGTTTACGAGCAGTACTTC. This codes for CASSDQGRVYEQYF.

Only a few counts were recorded for this clonotype. One end of the junction does not line up with germline, which may come from a read error. The chain links TRBV7-9 to TRBJ1-3; the D gene is possibly TRBD1 (6 bases). Germline CDR1 SEHNR, CDR2 FQNEAQ (reference sequence). The CDR3 has 17 amino acids. The DNA of the CDR3 is TGTGCCAGCAGCTTAGCGGGGGGGCCGAGCTCTGGAAACACCATACATTTT. The encoded protein is CASSLAGGPSSGNTIHF.

This clonotype was counted many times. CDR3: CASSLDSVAEQFF. In DNA form, the CDR3 reads TGTGCCAGCAGCTTAGACTCAGTTGCTGAGCAGTTCTTC. The rearrangement links TRBV7-2 to TRBJ2-1; unclear D gene. CDR3 length: 13 amino acids. Trimming shortened V by 1 base and J by 9 bases, and 10 bases separated the two germline ends. Germline CDR1 reads SGHTA; CDR2 reads FQGNSA.

This clonotype was detected only a few times. This chain connects TRBV6-1 to TRBJ2-7; no firm D call. The germline CDR1 and CDR2 sequences are MNHNS and SASEGT. The CDR3 extends over 14 amino acids. V lost 5 bases and J 0 bases, leaving 11 bases between the germline ends. The CDR3 bases are TGTGCCAGCAGTCGTCGGCTCGACTCCTACGAGCAGTACTTC. Encoded protein: CASSRRLDSYEQYF.

V and J are TRBV6-5 and TRBJ2-1; 13 nucleotides agree with TRBD2. The CDR3 covers 18 residues. CDR1 is MNHEY and CDR2 is SVGAGI in the germline V gene. V dropped 6 bases and J dropped 7; count of bases not matched to a gene: 15. Written as DNA, the CDR3 is TGTGCCAGCAGCCCCCCTCGGACTAGCGGGAGATGGGTTAATGAGCAGTTCTTC. This codes for CASSPPRTSGRWVNEQFF.

The V call is TRBV9, the J call TRBJ1-5; D is possibly TRBD1 (6 bases). This CDR3 has 15 amino acids. The germline V gene encodes CDR1 SGDLS and CDR2 YYNGEE. The germline V and J ends were trimmed by 2 bases and 0 bases, with 9 bases remaining between them. The CDR3 is CASSVTGYSNQPQHF. DNA for the CDR3: TGTGCCAGCAGCGTGACAGGATATAGCAATCAGCCCCAGCATTTT.

Judged by abundance, this clonotype is medium-sized (0.01 to 0.1%). The rearrangement links TRBV10-2 to TRBJ1-2; D remains ambiguous. The CDR3 has 15 residues. Trimming pared 1 base from V and 2 bases from J, leaving 11 bases between. Germline CDR1 WSHSY, CDR2 SAAADI. The CDR3: CASSEWSTTNYGYTF. The CDR3 nucleotides read TGCGCCAGCAGTGAGTGGAGTACCACGAACTATGGCTACACCTTC.

This clonotype was seen many times. The rearrangement uses TRBV4-2 and TRBJ2-1; no firm D call. The CDR3 loop spans 16 amino acids. Germline V gives CDR1 LGHNA, CDR2 YNFKEQ. V shed 2 bases and J shed 8 bases, with 19 bases lying between them. CDR3 amino acids: CASSQPLWGRVDEQFF. In DNA, the CDR3 is TGTGCCAGCAGCCAACCCCTTTGGGGTAGGGTGGATGAGCAGTTCTTC.